This T cell receptor (beta chain) was obtained from a study of T-cell memory formation after mild COVID-19 (dated by TCRdb to the early 2020s). Concerning the study at large: TCR sequence clusters from the two donors were largely donor specific. T-cell clones expanding and contracting after mild COVID-19 in two donors were tracked by longitudinal TCRalpha and TCRbeta repertoire sequencing. Two young, previously healthy adult volunteers, one female and one male, were included in the cohort.

TCRdb shows the sequencer as Illumina NovaSeq 6000. TCRalpha and TCRbeta cDNA libraries were constructed by 5'RACE with constant-segment primers, with sample barcodes and unique molecular identifiers being introduced. RNA was extracted from every sample with Trizol reagent. The libraries were amplified in two PCR steps, and the second step added a second sample barcode and Illumina TruSeq adapters. Libraries were sequenced on an Illumina NovaSeq with 2 x 150 bp paired-end reads. As for the authors' bioinformatics: The reads were demultiplexed and collapsed into UMI-guided consensus sequences using migec v1.2.7. With mixcr v2.1.11, UMI consensuses were aligned to TRA and TRB V and J templates and assembled into clonotypes. A clonotype was counted as expanded or contracted only if both edgeR and NoisET called the change significant, with noise models trained on biological replicates. For edgeR calls, the cutoffs were a false discovery rate-adjusted p below 0.01 and a log2 fold-change threshold of 1. As an exploratory analysis of dynamics, max-normalized trajectories of the 1000 most abundant clonotypes were examined by PCA with hierarchical clustering. Each responding clone was given a CD4 or CD8 phenotype based on the CD4+ and CD8+ repertoires, which had been sequenced separately. The public sequencing data were trimmed at Q25 with fastp and processed into clonotypes with MiXCR by TCRdb, which kept only in-frame beta chains. Each CDR3 protein appears once, grouped with its most common genes and DNA. None of the V and J calls come from the authors' own analysis; TCRdb made them. The sample yields fewer than 650,000 distinct CDR3 sequences; less than 25% were counted once. The ten largest clones capture roughly 8.3% of the sample.

Ficoll-Paque density gradient centrifugation was used to isolate PBMCs. For this clonotype: Its recognized antigen is unknown. Base qualities are not recorded, but no much larger clone differs from it by a single base.

The paper as a whole reports these results and caveats: Some responding clones were detected in pre-infection memory, suggesting pre-existing cross-reactive memory T cells joined the SARS-CoV-2 response. Only a couple of mild cases were covered by the study, and larger cohorts that include severe cases with pre-infection samples were considered necessary. Contracting CD4+ clones appeared mostly in the CM and EM memory subsets, whereas CD8+ clones were enriched in EMRA. Clones contracting from day 15 to 85 had balanced CD4/CD8 phenotypes, while a second wave expanding from day 15 to 37 was biased towards CD4+. SARS-CoV-2 specificity was not confirmed for the second-wave clones peaking on day 37.

Including the terminal cysteine and phenylalanine, the CDR3 comprises 14 residues. Here the CDR3 DNA is all that survives: 42 bases in frame from base 1. The V end gives up 6 bases and the J end 2 bases, leaving 3 bases in the junction not matched to a gene. The chain uses TRBV12-3 or TRBV12-4 and TRBJ2-5; the junction holds 10 bases that match TRBD2. The sequencing sample was made of PBMCs or a T cell subset sorted from them (not recorded which). This clonotype originated in an adult woman who had mild COVID-19 (a few samples of this study predate the infection). The sample titles of this study are shuffled in the database, so cell type and time point are left out; the donor was told from shared clones. The DNA sequence is TGTGCCAGCAGACTAGCGGGGTCTCAAGAGACCCAGTACTTC. Its translation reads: CASRLAGSQETQYF.